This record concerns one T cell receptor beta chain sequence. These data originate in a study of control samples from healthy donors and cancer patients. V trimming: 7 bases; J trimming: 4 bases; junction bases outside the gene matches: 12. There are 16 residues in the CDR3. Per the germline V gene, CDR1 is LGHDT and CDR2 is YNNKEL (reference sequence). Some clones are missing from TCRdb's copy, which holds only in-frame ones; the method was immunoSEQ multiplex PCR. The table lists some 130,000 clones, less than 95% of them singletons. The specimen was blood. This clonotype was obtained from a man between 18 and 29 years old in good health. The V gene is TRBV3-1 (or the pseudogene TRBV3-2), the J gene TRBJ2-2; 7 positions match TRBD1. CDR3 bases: TGTGCCAGCACCCCCATCGGGGACAGAACCACCGGGGAGCTGTTTTTT. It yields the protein CASTPIGDRTTGELFF.